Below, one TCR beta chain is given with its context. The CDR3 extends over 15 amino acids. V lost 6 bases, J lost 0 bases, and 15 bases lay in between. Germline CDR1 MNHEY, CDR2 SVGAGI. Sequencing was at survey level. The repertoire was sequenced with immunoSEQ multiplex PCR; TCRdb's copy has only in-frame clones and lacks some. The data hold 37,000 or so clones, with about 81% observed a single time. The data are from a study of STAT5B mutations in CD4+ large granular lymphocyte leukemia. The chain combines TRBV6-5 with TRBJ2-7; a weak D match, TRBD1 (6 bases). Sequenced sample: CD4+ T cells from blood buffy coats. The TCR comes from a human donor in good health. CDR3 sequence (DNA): TGTGCCAGCAGACCTTGGACGGACAGCTCCTACGAGCAGTACTTC. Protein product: CASRPWTDSSYEQYF.